The clone carrying this T cell receptor beta chain was found many times. The antigen is undetermined. Germline V lookup: CDR1 SGHTA, CDR2 FQGTGA. CDR3 length: 17 amino acids. Losses at the gene ends were 0 bases for V and 6 bases for J; bases not matched to a gene: 11. Sequencing libraries for TCR beta were prepared with iRepertoire HTBI primers and Arm-PCR of CDR3 regions. MiXCR, applied by TCRdb to the multiplex PCR reads, yields one record per CDR3 protein. The sample lists 560,000 or so distinct CDR3 sequences, more than 15% occurring once. The sample's time point: newly diagnosed GD, antithyroid drugs for less than 3 months. Making the TCR library involved RNA that had been extracted from PBMCs. The data stem from a study of regulatory T cells in long-lasting Graves disease. Study conclusions and caveats: Among samples with persistent disease, TRBV28, TRBJ1-2 and TRBJ2-5 were favored.

Separately, the same data were catalogued under a study of T cells in Graves' hyperthyroidism and ophthalmopathy. From that report: Within blood appeared most thyroid clonotypes that had expanded above 0.001. Separation of ophthalmopathy from stable hyperthyroidism was achieved by a 13 V-J model.

The sequencing used peripheral blood mononuclear cells (PBMCs), collected at new diagnosis, from a patient treated with antithyroid drugs. The V gene is TRBV7-3, the J gene TRBJ2-1; 7 nucleotides line up with TRBD2. The clonotype comes from a man aged 18-30 years with Graves disease. The CDR3 loop is CASSLTGGLGLINEQFF. As DNA, the CDR3 is TGTGCCAGCAGCTTAACGGGAGGGTTGGGATTAATCAATGAGCAGTTCTTC.